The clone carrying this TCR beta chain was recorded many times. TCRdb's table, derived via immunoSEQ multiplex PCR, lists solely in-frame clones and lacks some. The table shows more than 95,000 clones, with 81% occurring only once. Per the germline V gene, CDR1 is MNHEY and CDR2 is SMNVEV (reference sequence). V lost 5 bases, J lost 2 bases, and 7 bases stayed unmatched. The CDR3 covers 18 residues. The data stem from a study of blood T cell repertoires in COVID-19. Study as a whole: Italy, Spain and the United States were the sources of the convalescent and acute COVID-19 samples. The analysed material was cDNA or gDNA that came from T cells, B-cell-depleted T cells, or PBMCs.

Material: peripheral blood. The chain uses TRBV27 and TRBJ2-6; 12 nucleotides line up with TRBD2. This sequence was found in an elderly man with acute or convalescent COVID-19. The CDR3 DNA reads TGTGCCAGCAGTCCGGGGGGACTAGCGGGTACTGGGGCCAACGTCCTGACTTTC. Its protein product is CASSPGGLAGTGANVLTF.